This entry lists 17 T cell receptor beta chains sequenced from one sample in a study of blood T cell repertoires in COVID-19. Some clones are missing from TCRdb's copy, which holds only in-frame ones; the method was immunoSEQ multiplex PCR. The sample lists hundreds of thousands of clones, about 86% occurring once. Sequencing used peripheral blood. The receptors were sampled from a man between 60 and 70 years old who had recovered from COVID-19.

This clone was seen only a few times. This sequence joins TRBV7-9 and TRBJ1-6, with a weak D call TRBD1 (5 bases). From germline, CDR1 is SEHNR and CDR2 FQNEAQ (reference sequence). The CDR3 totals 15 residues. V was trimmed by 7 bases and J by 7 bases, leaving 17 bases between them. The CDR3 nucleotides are TGTGCCAGCACCCCATTGGGGCTCGGGAATTCACCCCTCCACTTT. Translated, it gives CASTPLGLGNSPLHF. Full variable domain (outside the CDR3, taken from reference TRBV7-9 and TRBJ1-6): DTGVSQNPRHKITKRGQNVTFRCDPISEHNRLYWYRQTLGQGPEFLTYFQNEAQLEKSRLLSDRFSAERPKGSFSTLEIQRTEQGDSAMYLCASTPLGLGNSPLHFGNGTRLTVT.

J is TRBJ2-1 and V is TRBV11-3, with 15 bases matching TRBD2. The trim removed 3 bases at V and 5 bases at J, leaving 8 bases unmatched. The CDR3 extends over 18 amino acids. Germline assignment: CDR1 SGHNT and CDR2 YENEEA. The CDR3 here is CASSLGTSGGLLDNEQFF. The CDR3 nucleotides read TGTGCCAGCAGCTTGGGGACTAGCGGGGGGCTACTCGACAATGAGCAGTTCTTC. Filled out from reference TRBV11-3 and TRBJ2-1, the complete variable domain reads EAGVVQSPRYKIIEKKQPVAFWCNPISGHNTLYWYLQNLGQGPELLIRYENEEAVDDSQLPKDRFSAERLKGVDSTLKIQPAELGDSAVYLCASSLGTSGGLLDNEQFFGPGTRLTVL.

The CDR3 bases are TGTGCCAGCAGCCCGGACAGGGGACCAGATACGCAGTATTTT. As protein: CASSPDRGPDTQYF. The V gene is TRBV28, the J gene TRBJ2-3; the match to TRBD1 covers 9 bases. The germline CDR1 and CDR2 sequences are MDHEN and SYDVKM. The CDR3 consists of 14 residues. Unmatched junction bases numbered 5, after V lost 6 bases and J lost 4 bases.

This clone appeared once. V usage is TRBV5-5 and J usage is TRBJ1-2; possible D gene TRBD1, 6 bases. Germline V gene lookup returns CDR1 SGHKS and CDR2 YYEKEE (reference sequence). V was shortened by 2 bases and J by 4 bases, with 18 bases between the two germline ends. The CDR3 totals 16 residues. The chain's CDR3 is CASSLKWETGVYGYTF. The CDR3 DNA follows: TGTGCCAGCAGCTTAAAATGGGAGACAGGCGTCTATGGCTACACCTTC.

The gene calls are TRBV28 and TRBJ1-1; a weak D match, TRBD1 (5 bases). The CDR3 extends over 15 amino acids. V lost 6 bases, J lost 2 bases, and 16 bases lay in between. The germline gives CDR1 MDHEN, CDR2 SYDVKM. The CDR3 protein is CASRPSKGRNTEAFF. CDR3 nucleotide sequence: TGTGCCAGCAGACCCTCGAAGGGGCGTAACACTGAAGCTTTCTTT.

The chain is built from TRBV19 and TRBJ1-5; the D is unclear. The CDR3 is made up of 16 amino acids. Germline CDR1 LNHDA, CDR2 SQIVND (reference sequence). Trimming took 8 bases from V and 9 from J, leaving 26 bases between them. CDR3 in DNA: TGTGCCAGTCGACTTTACGGGTCTATAGGTTCCTGGCCCCAGCATTTT. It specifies CASRLYGSIGSWPQHF.

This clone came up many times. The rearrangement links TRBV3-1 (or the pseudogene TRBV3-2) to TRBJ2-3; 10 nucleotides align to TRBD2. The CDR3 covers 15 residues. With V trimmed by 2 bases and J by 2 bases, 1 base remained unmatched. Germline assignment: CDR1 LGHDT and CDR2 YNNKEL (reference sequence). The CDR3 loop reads CASSQTSGATDTQYF. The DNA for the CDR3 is TGTGCCAGCAGCCAAACTAGCGGGGCCACAGATACGCAGTATTTT.

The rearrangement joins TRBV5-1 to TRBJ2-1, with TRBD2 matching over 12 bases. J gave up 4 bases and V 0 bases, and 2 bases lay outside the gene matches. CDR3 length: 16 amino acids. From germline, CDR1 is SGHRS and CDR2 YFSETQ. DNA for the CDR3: TGCGCCAGCAGCTTGGGGACTAGCGGGGCTTACAATGAGCAGTTCTTC. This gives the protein CASSLGTSGAYNEQFF.

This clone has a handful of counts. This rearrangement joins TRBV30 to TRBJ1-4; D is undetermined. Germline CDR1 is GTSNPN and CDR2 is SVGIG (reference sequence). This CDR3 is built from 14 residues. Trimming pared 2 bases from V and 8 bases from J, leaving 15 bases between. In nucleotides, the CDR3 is TGTGCCTGGAGTCCTCCGGGGATCTGGGAAAAACTGTTTTTT. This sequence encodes CAWSPPGIWEKLFF.

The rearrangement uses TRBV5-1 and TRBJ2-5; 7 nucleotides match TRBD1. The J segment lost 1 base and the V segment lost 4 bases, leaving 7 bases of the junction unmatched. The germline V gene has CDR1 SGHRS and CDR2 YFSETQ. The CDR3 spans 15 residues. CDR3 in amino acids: CASSPGQLVQETQYF. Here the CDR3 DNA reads TGCGCCAGCAGCCCGGGACAGCTAGTCCAAGAGACCCAGTACTTC.

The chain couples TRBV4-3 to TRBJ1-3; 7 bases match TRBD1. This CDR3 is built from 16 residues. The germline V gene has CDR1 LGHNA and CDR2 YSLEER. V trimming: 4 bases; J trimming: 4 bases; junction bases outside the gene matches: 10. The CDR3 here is CASSLLRQGSGNTIYF. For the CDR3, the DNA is TGCGCCAGCAGCCTCTTACGACAGGGATCCGGAAACACCATATATTTT.

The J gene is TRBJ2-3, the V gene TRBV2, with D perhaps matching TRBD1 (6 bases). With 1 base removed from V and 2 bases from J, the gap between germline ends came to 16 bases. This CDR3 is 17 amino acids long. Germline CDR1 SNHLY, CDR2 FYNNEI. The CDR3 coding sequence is TGTGCCAGCAGTGAAGAGGGCCCAGGGGCCCTCACAGATACGCAGTATTTT. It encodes CASSEEGPGALTDTQYF.

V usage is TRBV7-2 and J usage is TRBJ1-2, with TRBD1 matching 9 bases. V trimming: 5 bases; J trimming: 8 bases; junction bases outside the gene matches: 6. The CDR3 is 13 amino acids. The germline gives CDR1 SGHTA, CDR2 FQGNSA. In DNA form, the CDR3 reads TGTGCCAGCAGCCGGGACAGGGTGGGGGGCTACACCTTC. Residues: CASSRDRVGGYTF.

In DNA, the CDR3 is TGCGCCAGCAGCACACAGGTGGGCGGGGAGCTGTTTTTT. Translation gives CASSTQVGGELFF. The chain joins TRBV4-3 to TRBJ2-2; D possibly corresponds to TRBD1 (5 bases). With 5 bases removed from V and 7 bases from J, the gap between germline ends came to 11 bases. The CDR3 runs 13 residues. Per germline, CDR1 LGHNA and CDR2 YSLEER.

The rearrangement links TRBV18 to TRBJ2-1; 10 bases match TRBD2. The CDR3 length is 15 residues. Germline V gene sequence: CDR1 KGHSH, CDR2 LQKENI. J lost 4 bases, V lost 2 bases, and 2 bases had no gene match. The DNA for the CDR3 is TGTGCCAGCTCACCAGCGACTAGCGGGTACAATGAGCAGTTCTTC. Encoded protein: CASSPATSGYNEQFF.

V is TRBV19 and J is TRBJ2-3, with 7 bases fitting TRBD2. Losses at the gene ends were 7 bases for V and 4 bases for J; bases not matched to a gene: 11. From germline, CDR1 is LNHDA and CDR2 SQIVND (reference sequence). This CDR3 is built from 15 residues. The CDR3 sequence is CASTGRTSMADTQYF. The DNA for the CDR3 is TGTGCCAGTACCGGTAGGACTAGTATGGCAGATACGCAGTATTTT. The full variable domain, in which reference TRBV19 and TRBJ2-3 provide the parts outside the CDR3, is DGGITQSPKYLFRKEGQNVTLSCEQNLNHDAMYWYRQDPGQGLRLIYYSQIVNDFQKGDIAEGYSVSREKKESFPLTVTSAQKNPTAFYLCASTGRTSMADTQYFGPGTRLTVL.

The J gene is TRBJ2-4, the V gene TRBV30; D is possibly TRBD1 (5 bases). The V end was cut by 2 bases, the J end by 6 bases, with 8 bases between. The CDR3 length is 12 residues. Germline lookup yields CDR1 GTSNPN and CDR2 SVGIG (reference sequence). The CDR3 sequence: CAWSPQGNIQYF. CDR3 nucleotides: TGTGCCTGGAGTCCCCAGGGAAACATTCAGTACTTC.